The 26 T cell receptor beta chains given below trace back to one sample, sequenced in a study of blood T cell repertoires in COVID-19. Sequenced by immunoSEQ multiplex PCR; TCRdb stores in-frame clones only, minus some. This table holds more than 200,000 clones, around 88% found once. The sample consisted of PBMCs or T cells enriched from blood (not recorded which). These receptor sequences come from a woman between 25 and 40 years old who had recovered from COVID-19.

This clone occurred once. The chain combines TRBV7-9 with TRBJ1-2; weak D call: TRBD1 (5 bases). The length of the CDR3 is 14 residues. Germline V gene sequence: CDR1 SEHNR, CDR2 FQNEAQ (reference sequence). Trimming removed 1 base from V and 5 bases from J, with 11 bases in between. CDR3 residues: CASSLVSQGYGYTF. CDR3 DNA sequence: TGTGCCAGCAGCTTAGTATCGCAGGGATATGGCTACACCTTC.

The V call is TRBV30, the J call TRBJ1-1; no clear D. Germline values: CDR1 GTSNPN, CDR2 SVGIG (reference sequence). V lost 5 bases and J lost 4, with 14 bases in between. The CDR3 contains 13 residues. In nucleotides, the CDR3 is TGTGCCTGGTCGAATGACGGGAGCACTGAAGCTTTCTTT. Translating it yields CAWSNDGSTEAFF.

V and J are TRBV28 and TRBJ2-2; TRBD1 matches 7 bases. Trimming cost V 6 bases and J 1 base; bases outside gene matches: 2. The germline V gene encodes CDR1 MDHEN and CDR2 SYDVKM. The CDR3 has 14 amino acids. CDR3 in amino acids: CASRWTGNTGELFF. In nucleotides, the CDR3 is TGTGCCAGCAGGTGGACAGGGAACACCGGGGAGCTGTTTTTT.

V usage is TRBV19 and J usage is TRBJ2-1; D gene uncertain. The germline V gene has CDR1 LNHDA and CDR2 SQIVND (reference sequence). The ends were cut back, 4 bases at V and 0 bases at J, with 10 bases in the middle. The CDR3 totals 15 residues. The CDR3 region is CASSSQASSYNEQFF. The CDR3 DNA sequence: TGTGCCAGTAGTAGTCAAGCTAGCTCCTACAATGAGCAGTTCTTC.

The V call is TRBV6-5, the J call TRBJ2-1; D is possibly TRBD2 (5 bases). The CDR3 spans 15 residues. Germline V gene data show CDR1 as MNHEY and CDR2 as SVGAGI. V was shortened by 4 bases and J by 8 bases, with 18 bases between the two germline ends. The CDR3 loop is CASSSPGMPKDEQFF. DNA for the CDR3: TGTGCCAGCAGTTCCCCCGGGATGCCGAAGGATGAGCAGTTCTTC.

For the CDR3, the DNA is TGTGCCAGCAGTTTAAGGCTAGCGGGAGGGCCCTCACGGGAGACCCAGTACTTC. It encodes CASSLRLAGGPSRETQYF. V usage is TRBV28 and J usage is TRBJ2-5; 12 bases fit TRBD2. Germline CDR1 reads MDHEN; CDR2 reads SYDVKM. The CDR3 contains 18 residues. The V gene end was trimmed by 2 bases and the J gene end by 5 bases; junction bases not matched to a gene: 12.

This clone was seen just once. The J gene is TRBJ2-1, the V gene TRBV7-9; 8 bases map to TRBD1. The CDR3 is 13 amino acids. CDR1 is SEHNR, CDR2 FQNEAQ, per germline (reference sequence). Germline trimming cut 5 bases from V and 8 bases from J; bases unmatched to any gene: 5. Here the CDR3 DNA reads TGTGCCAGCAGCGCTTACAGGGGGGATGAGCAGTTCTTC. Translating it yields CASSAYRGDEQFF. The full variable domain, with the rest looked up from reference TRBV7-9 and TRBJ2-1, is DTGVSQNPRHKITKRGQNVTFRCDPISEHNRLYWYRQTLGQGPEFLTYFQNEAQLEKSRLLSDRFSAERPKGSFSTLEIQRTEQGDSAMYLCASSAYRGDEQFFGPGTRLTVL.

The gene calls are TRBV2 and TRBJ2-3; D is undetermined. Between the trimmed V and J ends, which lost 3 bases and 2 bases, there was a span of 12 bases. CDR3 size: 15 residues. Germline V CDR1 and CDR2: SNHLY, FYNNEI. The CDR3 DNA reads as TGTGCCAGCAGTGAGCATGGCTTAAACACAGATACGCAGTATTTT. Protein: CASSEHGLNTDTQYF.

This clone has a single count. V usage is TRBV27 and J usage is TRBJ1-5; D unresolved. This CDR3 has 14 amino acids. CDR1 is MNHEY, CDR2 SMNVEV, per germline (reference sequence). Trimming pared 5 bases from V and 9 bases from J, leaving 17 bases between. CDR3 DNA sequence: TGTGCCAGCAGTCCCCCTGGGAGGATCTCGCCCCAGCATTTT. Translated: CASSPPGRISPQHF.

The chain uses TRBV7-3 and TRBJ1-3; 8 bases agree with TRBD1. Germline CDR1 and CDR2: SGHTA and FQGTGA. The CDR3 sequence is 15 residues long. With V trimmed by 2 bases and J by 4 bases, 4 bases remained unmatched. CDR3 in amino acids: CASSLQGARGNTIYF. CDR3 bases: TGTGCCAGCAGCTTACAGGGGGCGCGAGGAAACACCATATATTTT.

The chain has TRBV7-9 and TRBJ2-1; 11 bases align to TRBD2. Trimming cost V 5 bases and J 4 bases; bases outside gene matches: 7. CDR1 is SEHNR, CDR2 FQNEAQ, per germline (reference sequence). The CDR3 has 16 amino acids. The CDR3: CASSTGTSGIYNEQFF. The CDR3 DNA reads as TGTGCCAGCAGCACGGGGACTAGCGGAATATACAATGAGCAGTTCTTC.

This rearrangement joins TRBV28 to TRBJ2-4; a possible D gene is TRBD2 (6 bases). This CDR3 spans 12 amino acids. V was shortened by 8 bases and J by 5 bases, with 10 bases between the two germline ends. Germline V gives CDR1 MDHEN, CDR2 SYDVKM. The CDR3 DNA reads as TGTGCCAGCTGGGGGGACGAAAACATTCAGTACTTC. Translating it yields CASWGDENIQYF.

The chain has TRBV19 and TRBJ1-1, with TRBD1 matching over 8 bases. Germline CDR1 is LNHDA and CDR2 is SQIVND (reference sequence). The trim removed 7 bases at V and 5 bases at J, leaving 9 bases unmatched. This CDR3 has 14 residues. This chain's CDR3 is CASIVRQGRTEAFF. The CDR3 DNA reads TGTGCCAGTATAGTGAGACAGGGGAGGACTGAAGCTTTCTTT.

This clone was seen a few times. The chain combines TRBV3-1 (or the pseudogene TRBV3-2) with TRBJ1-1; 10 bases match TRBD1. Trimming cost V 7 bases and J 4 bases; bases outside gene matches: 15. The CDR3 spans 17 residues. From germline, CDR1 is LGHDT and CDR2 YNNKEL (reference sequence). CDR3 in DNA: TGTGCCAGCACCCAGGGTCCGTGGACAGGGGGAATCACTGAAGCTTTCTTT. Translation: CASTQGPWTGGITEAFF.

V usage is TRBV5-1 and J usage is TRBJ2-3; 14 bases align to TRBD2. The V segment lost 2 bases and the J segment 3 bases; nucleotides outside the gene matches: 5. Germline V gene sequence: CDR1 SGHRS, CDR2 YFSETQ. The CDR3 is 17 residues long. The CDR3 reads CASSLGTSGSATDTQYF. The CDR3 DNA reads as TGCGCCAGCAGCTTAGGGACTAGCGGGAGCGCGACAGATACGCAGTATTTT. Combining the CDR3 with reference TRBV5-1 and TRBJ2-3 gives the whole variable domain KAGVTQTPRYLIKTRGQQVTLSCSPISGHRSVSWYQQTPGQGLQFLFEYFSETQRNKGNFPGRFSGRQFSNSRSEMNVSTLELGDSALYLCASSLGTSGSATDTQYFGPGTRLTVL.

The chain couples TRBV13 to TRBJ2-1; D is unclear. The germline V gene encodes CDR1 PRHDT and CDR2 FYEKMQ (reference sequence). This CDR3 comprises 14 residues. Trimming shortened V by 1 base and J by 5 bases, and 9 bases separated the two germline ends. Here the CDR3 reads CASSLVSGNNEQFF. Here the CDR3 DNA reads TGTGCCAGCAGCTTAGTATCGGGTAACAATGAGCAGTTCTTC.

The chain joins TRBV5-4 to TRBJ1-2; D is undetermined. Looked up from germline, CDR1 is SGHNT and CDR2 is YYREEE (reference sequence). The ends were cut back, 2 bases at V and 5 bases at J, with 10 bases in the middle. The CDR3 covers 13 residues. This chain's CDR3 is CASSLSVVYGYTF. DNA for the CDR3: TGTGCCAGCAGCTTATCAGTGGTTTATGGCTACACCTTC. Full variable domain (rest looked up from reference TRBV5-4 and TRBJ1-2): ETGVTQSPTHLIKTRGQQVTLRCSSQSGHNTVSWYQQALGQGPQFIFQYYREEENGRGNFPPRFSGLQFPNYSSELNVNALELDDSALYLCASSLSVVYGYTFGSGTRLTVV.

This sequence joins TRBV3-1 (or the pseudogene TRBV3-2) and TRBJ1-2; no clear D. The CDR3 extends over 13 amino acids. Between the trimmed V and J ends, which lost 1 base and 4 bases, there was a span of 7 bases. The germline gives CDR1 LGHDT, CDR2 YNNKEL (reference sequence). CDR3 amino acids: CASSQVSSYGYTF. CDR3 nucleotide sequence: TGTGCCAGCAGCCAAGTGTCCTCCTATGGCTACACCTTC.

The DNA of the CDR3 is TGTGCCAGCATAATCGGTTCTAGAACTGAAGCTTTCTTT. Translation gives CASIIGSRTEAFF. The chain employs TRBV2 and TRBJ1-1; D gene unclear. This CDR3 region has 13 residues. The V and J ends lost 7 bases and 5 bases respectively, with 14 bases between them. CDR1 SNHLY and CDR2 FYNNEI come from the germline V gene.

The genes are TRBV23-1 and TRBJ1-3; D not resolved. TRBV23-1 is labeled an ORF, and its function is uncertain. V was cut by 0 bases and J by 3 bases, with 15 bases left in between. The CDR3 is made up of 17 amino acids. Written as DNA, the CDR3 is TGCGCCAGCAGTCAATCGAATACATGTGATTATGGAAACACCATATATTTT. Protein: CASSQSNTCDYGNTIYF.

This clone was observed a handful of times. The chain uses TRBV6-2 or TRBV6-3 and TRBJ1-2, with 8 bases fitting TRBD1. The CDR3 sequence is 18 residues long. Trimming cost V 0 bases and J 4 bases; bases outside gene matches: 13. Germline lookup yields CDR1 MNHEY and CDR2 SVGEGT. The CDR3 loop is CASSYSAQGAYIGYGYTF. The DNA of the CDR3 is TGTGCCAGCAGTTACTCGGCTCAGGGGGCTTATATCGGCTATGGCTACACCTTC.

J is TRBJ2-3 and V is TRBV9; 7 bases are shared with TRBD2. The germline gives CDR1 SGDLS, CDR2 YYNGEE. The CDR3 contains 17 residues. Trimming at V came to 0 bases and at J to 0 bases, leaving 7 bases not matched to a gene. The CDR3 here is CASSVGLGSGSTDTQYF. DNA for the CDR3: TGTGCCAGCAGCGTAGGGCTCGGTAGCGGGAGCACAGATACGCAGTATTTT. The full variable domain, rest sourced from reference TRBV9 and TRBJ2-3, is DSGVTQTPKHLITATGQRVTLRCSPRSGDLSVYWYQQSLDQGLQFLIQYYNGEERAKGNILERFSAQQFPDLHSELNLSSLELGDSALYFCASSVGLGSGSTDTQYFGPGTRLTVL.

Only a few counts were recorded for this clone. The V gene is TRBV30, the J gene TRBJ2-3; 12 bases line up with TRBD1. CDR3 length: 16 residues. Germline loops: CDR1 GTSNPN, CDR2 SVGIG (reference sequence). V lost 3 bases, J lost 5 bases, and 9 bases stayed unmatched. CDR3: CAWRPGQGAYRDTQYF. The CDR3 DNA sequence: TGTGCCTGGAGGCCGGGACAGGGGGCGTATAGAGATACGCAGTATTTT.

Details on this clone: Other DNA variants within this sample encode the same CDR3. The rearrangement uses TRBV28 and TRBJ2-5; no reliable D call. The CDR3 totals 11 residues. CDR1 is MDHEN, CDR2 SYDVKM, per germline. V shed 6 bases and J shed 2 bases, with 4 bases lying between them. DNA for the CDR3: TGTGCCAGCAGGCGACAAGAGACCCAGTACTTC. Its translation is CASRRQETQYF.

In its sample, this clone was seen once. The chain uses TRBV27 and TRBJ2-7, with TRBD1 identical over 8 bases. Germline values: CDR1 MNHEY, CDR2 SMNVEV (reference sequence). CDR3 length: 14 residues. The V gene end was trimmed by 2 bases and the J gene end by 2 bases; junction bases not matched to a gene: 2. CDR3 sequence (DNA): TGTGCCAGCAGTTTAGACAGGGGAACCTACGAGCAGTACTTC. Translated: CASSLDRGTYEQYF.

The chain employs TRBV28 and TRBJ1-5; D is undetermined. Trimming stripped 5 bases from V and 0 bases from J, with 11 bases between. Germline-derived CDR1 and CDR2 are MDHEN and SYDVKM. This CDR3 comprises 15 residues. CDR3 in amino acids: CASSAPGSSNQPQHF. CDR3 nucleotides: TGTGCCAGCAGTGCGCCCGGGAGTAGCAATCAGCCCCAGCATTTT.